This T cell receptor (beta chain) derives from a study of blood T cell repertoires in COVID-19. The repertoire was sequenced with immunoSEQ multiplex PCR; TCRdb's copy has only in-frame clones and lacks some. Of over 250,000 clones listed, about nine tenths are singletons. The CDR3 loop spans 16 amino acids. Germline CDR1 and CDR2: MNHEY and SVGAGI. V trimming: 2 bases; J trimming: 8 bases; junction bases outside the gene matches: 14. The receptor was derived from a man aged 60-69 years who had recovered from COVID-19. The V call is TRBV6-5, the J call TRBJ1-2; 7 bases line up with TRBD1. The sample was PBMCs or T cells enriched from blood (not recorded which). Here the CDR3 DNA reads TGTGCCAGCAGTTACAGCAGGGGGGCAGAATTAATGGGCTACACCTTC. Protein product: CASSYSRGAELMGYTF.